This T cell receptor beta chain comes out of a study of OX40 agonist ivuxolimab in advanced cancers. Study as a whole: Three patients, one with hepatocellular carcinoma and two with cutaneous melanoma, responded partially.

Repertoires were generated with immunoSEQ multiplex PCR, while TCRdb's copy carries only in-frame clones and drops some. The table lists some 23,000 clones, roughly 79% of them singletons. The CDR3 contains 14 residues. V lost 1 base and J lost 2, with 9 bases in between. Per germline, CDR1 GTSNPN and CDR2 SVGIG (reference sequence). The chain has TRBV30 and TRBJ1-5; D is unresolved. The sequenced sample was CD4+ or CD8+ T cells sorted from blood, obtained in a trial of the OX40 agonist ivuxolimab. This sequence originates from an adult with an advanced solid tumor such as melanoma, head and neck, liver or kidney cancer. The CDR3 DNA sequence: TGTGCCTGGAGTGCGAGGATTGGCAATCAGCCCCAGCATTTT. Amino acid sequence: CAWSARIGNQPQHF.